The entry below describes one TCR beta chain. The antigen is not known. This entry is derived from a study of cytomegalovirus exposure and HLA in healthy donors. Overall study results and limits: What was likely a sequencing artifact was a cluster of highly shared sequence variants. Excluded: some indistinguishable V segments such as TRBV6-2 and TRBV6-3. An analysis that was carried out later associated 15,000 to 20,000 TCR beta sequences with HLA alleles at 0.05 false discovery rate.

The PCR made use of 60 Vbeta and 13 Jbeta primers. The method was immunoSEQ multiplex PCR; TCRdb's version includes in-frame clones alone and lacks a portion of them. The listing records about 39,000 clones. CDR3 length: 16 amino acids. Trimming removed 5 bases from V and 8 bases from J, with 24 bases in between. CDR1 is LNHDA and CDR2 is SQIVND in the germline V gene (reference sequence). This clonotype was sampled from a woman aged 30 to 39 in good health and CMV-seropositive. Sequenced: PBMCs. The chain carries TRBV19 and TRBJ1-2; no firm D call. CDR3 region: CASSQTATVRTGGYTF. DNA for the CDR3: TGTGCCAGTAGTCAAACCGCGACGGTGAGGACGGGAGGCTACACCTTC.